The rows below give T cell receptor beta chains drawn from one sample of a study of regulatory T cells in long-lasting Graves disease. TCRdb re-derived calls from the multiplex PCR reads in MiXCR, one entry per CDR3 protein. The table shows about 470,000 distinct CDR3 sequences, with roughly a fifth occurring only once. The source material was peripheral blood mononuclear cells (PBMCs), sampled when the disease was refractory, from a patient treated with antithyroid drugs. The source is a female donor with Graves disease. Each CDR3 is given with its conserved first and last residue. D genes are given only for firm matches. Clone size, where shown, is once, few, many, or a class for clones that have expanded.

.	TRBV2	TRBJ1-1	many	CASTMEETEAFF	TGTGCCAGCACCATGGAGGAAACTGAAGCTTTCTTT
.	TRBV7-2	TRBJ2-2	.	CASIRQLPNTGELFF	TGTGCCAGCATAAGGCAACTTCCAAACACCGGGGAGCTGTTTTTT
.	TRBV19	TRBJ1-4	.	CASSITDTTNEKLFF	TGTGCCAGTAGTATAACGGACACAACTAATGAAAAACTGTTTTTT
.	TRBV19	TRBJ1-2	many	CASSIGQQDYGYTF	TGTGCCAGTAGTATAGGGCAGCAAGACTATGGCTACACCTTC
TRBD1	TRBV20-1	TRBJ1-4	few	CSATGQGDEKLFF	TGCAGTGCTACAGGACAGGGGGATGAAAAACTGTTTTTT
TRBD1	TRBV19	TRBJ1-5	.	CASRRTPGTASNQPQHF	TGTGCCAGTAGGAGGACCCCCGGGACAGCAAGCAATCAGCCCCAGCATTTT
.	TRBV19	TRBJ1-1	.	CASINSVNTEAFF	TGTGCCAGTATCAATTCTGTGAACACTGAAGCTTTCTTT
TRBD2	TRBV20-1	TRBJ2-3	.	CSAKSSSGSRSDTQYF	TGCAGTGCTAAAAGTTCTAGCGGGAGTAGGTCAGATACGCAGTATTTT
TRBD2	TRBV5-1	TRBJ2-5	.	CASRLAEQETQYF	TGCGCCTCCCGACTAGCGGAACAAGAGACCCAGTACTTC
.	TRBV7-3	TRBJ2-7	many	CASSLTRRGDPYEQYF	TGTGCCAGCAGCTTAACGAGGAGGGGAGATCCCTACGAGCAGTACTTC
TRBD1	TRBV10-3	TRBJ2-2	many	CAIRDRETGELFF	TGTGCCATCCGGGACAGGGAGACCGGGGAGCTGTTTTTT
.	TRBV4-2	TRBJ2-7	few	CASSQAHRDTFSCEQYF	TGTGCCAGCAGCCAAGCTCACCGGGACACCTTTTCGTGCGAGCAGTACTTC
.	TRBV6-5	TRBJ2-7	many	CASSYSTGGGWGEQYF	TGTGCCAGCAGTTACTCAACCGGGGGCGGCTGGGGAGAGCAGTACTTC
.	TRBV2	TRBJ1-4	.	CASEPGAGELFF	TGTGCCAGCGAACCCGGGGCTGGAGAACTGTTTTTT
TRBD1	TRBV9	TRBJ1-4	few	CASSVADRGSEKLFF	TGTGCCAGCAGCGTGGCAGACAGGGGGTCTGAAAAACTGTTTTTT
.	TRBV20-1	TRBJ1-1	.	CSAREGANTEAFF	TGCAGTGCTAGAGAGGGGGCTAACACTGAAGCTTTCTTT
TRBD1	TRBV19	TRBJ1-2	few	CASSHRGLDYGYTF	TGTGCCAGTAGCCACAGGGGGCTGGACTATGGCTACACCTTC
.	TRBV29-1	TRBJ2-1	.	CSVIPGRRSYNEQFF	TGCAGCGTCATCCCAGGGAGGAGATCCTACAATGAGCAGTTCTTC
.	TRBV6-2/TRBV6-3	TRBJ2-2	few	CASREQGGGTGELFF	TGTGCCAGCAGGGAACAAGGGGGAGGTACCGGGGAGCTGTTTTTT
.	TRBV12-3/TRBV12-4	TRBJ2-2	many	CATKGTHTGELFF	TGTGCCACCAAGGGAACGCACACCGGGGAGCTGTTTTTT
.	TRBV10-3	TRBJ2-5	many	CAISVAAPETQYF	TGTGCCATCAGTGTCGCTGCACCGGAGACCCAGTACTTC
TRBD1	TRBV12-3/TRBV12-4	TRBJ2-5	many	CASSPGQEWLETQYF	TGTGCCAGCAGTCCGGGACAGGAATGGTTAGAGACCCAGTACTTC
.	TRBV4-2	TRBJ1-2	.	CASSHAGEDYGYTF	TGTGCCAGCAGCCACGCAGGGGAGGACTATGGCTACACCTTC
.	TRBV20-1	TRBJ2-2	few	CSARKVDTGELFF	TGCAGTGCTAGAAAGGTGGACACCGGGGAGCTGTTTTTT
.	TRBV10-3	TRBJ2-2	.	CAISEGQPNTGELFF	TGTGCCATCAGTGAGGGACAGCCGAACACCGGGGAGCTGTTTTTT
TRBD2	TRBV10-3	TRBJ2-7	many	CAIHPSTGLNYEQYF	TGTGCCATTCACCCCTCAACGGGACTAAACTACGAGCAGTACTTC
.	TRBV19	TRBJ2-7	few	CASSIVKEYEQYF	TGTGCCAGTAGTATAGTGAAGGAGTACGAGCAGTACTTC
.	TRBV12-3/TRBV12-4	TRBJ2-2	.	CASSLGPGTNTGELFF	TGTGCCAGCAGTTTGGGACCTGGGACGAACACCGGGGAGCTGTTTTTT
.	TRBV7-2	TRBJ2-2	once	CASRRRIEGLTTGELFF	TGTGCCAGCAGGCGACGTATAGAGGGACTGACCACCGGGGAGCTGTTTTTT
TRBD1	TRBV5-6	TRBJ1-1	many	CASSPGGWQAFF	TGTGCCAGCAGCCCAGGGGGTTGGCAAGCTTTCTTT
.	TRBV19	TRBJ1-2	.	CATSIQTRWGYTF	TGTGCCACCTCCATTCAGACACGGTGGGGCTACACCTTC
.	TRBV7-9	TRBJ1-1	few	CASRGGRTEAFF	TGTGCCAGCAGGGGGGGGAGGACTGAAGCTTTCTTT
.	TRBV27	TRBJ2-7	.	CASSLFPGPVYEQYF	TGTGCCAGCAGTTTATTCCCTGGACCGGTCTACGAGCAGTACTTC
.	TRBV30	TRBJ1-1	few	CAWSVARTEAFF	TGTGCCTGGAGTGTGGCAAGGACTGAAGCTTTCTTT
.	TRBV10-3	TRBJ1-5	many	CAISGGYSNQPQHF	TGTGCCATCAGCGGAGGGTATAGCAATCAGCCCCAGCATTTT
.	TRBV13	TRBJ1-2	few	CASSLVEINYTF	TGTGCCAGCAGCTTAGTAGAGATTAACTACACCTTC
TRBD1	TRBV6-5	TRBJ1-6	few	CASSYPTGTANSPLHF	TGTGCCAGCAGTTACCCGACCGGGACAGCAAATTCACCCCTCCACTTT
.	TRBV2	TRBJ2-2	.	CASSEFRADTGELFF	TGTGCCAGCAGTGAGTTCCGAGCGGACACCGGGGAGCTGTTTTTT
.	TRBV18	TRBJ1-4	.	CASSPELTGEKLFF	TGTGCCAGCTCACCGGAGCTGACGGGCGAAAAACTGTTTTTT
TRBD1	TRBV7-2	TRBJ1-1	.	CASSSTGGIAEAFF	TGTGCCAGCAGCTCGACAGGGGGGATCGCTGAAGCTTTCTTT
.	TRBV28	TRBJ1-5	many	CASSLSMRGNQPQHF	TGTGCCAGCAGTTTATCCATGAGGGGCAATCAGCCCCAGCATTTT
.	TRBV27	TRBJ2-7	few	CASWNYEQYF	TGTGCCAGCTGGAACTACGAGCAGTACTTC
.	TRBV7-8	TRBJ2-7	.	CASSPGGGRAAHEQYF	TGTGCCAGCAGCCCCGGGGGTGGGAGAGCCGCCCACGAGCAGTACTTC